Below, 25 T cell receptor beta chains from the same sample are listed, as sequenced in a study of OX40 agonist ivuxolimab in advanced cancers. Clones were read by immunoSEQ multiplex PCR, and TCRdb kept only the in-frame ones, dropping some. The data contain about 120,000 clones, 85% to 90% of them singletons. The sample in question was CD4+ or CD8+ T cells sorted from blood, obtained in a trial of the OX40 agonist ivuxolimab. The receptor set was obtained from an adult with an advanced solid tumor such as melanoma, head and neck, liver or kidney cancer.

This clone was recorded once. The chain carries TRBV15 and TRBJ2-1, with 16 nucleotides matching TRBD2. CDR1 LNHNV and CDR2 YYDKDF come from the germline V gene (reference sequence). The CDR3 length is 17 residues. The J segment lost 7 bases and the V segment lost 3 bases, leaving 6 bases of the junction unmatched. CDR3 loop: CATSRPGTSGGANEQFF. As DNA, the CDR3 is TGTGCCACCAGCAGGCCCGGGACTAGCGGGGGGGCAAATGAGCAGTTCTTC.

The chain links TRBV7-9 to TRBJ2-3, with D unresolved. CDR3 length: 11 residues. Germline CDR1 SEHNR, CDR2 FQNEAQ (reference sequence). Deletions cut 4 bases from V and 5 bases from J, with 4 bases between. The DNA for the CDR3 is TGTGCCAGCAGCTCGCTAGATACGCAGTATTTT. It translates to CASSSLDTQYF. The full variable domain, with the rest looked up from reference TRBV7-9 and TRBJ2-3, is DTGVSQNPRHKITKRGQNVTFRCDPISEHNRLYWYRQTLGQGPEFLTYFQNEAQLEKSRLLSDRFSAERPKGSFSTLEIQRTEQGDSAMYLCASSSLDTQYFGPGTRLTVL.

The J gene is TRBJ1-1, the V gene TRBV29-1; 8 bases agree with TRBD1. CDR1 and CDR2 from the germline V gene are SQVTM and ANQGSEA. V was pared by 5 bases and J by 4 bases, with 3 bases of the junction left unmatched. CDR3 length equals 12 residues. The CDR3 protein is CSVSDRGTEAFF. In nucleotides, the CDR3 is TGCAGCGTTAGTGACAGGGGCACTGAAGCTTTCTTT.

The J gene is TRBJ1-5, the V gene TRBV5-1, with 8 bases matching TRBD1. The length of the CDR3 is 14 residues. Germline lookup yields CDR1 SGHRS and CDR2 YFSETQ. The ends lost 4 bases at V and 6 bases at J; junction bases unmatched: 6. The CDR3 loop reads CASSLQGAGQPQHF. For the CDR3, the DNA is TGCGCCAGCAGCCTCCAGGGGGCCGGTCAGCCCCAGCATTTT.

The CDR3 region is CAWSKTGNQPQHF. CDR3 DNA: TGTGCCTGGAGTAAGACGGGAAATCAGCCCCAGCATTTT. The chain combines TRBV30 with TRBJ1-5; D call uncertain. Deletions cut 2 bases from V and 4 bases from J, with 9 bases between. Per the germline V gene, CDR1 is GTSNPN and CDR2 is SVGIG (reference sequence). The CDR3 has 13 residues.

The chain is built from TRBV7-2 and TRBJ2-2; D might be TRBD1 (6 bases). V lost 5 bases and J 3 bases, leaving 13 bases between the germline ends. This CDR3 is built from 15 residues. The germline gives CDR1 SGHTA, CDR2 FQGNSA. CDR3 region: CASSKGGEDTGELFF. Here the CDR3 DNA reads TGTGCCAGCAGCAAAGGGGGAGAGGACACCGGGGAGCTGTTTTTT.

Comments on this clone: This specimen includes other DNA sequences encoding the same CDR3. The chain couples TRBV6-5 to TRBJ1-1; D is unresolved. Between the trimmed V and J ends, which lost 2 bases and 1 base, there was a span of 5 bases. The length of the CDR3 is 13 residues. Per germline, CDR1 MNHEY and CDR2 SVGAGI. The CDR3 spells CASSYPGNTEAFF. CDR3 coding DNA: TGTGCCAGCAGTTACCCAGGGAACACTGAAGCTTTCTTT.

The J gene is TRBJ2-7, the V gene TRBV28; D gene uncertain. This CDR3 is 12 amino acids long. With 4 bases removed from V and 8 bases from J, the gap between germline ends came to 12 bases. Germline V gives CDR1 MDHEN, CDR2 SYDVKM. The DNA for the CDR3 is TGTGCCAGCAGTTCGCCACCTAGTAAGCAGTACTTC. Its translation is CASSSPPSKQYF. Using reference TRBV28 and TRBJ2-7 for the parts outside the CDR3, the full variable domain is DVKVTQSSRYLVKRTGEKVFLECVQDMDHENMFWYRQDPGLGLRLIYFSYDVKMKEKGDIPEGYSVSREKKERFSLILESASTNQTSMYLCASSSPPSKQYFGPGTRLTVT.

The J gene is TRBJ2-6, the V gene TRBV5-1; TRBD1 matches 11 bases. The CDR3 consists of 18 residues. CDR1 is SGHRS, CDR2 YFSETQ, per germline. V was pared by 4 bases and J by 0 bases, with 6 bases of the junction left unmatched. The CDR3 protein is CASSLWTGGSSGANVLTF. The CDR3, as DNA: TGCGCCAGCAGCCTTTGGACAGGGGGCTCCTCTGGGGCCAACGTCCTGACTTTC.

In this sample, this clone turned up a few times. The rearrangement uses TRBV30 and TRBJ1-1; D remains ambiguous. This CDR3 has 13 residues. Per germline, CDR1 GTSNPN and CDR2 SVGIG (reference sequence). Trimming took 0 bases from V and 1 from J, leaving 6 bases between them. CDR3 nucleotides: TGTGCCTGGAGTGTTGGCTGGAACACTGAAGCTTTCTTT. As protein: CAWSVGWNTEAFF. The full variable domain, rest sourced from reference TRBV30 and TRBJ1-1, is SQTIHQWPATLVQPVGSPLSLECTVEGTSNPNLYWYRQAAGRGLQLLFYSVGIGQISSEVPQNLSASRPQDRQFILSSKKLLLSDSGFYLCAWSVGWNTEAFFGQGTRLTVV.

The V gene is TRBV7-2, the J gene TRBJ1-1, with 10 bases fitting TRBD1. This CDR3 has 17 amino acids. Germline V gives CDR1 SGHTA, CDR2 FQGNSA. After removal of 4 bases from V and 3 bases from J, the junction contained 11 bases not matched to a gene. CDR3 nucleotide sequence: TGTGCCAGCAGCTCTCGTCCCGGGACAGGGGCGGACACTGAAGCTTTCTTT. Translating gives CASSSRPGTGADTEAFF.

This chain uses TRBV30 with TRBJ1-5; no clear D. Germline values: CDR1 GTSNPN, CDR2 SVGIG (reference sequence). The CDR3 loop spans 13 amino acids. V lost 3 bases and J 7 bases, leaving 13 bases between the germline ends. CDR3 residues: CAWRAPSLQPQHF. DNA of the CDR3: TGTGCCTGGAGGGCCCCATCTTTGCAGCCCCAGCATTTT. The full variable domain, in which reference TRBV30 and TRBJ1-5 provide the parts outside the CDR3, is SQTIHQWPATLVQPVGSPLSLECTVEGTSNPNLYWYRQAAGRGLQLLFYSVGIGQISSEVPQNLSASRPQDRQFILSSKKLLLSDSGFYLCAWRAPSLQPQHFGDGTRLSIL.

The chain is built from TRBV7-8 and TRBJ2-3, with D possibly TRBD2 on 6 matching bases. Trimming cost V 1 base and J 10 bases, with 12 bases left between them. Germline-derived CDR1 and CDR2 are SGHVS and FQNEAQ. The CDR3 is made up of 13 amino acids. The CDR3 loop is CASSLEKGTPQYF. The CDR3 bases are TGTGCCAGCAGCTTAGAAAAAGGGACTCCGCAGTATTTT.

CDR3 sequence reads: CASSLGGGIFETQYF. The CDR3 bases are TGTGCCAGCAGCTTGGGAGGGGGGATTTTTGAGACCCAGTACTTC. The chain links TRBV11-2 to TRBJ2-5, with a weak D call TRBD2 (7 bases). V shed 3 bases and J shed 5 bases, with 16 bases lying between them. The CDR3 is 15 residues long. The V gene's germline CDR1 is SGHAT and CDR2 FQNNGV.

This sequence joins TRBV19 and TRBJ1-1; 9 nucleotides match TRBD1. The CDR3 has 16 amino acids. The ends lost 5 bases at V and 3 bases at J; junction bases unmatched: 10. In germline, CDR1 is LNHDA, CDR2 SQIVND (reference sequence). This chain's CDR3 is CASSLIPGQGDTEAFF. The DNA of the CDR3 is TGTGCCAGTAGTCTCATCCCGGGACAGGGTGACACTGAAGCTTTCTTT.

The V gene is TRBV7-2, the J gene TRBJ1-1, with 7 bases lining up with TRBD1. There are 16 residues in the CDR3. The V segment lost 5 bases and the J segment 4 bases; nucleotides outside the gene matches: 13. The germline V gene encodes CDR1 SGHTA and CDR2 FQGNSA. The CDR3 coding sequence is TGTGCCAGCAGCGCACTGCCCGGGGCAGGGGGCACTGAAGCTTTCTTT. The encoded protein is CASSALPGAGGTEAFF.

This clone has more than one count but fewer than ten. CDR3 DNA sequence: TGTGCCAGCAGCCAAGATCCCTTGGACAGGGGTTATCGTGACTATGGCTACACCTTC. This sequence encodes CASSQDPLDRGYRDYGYTF. The chain links TRBV4-2 to TRBJ1-2; TRBD1 agrees at 9 bases. V was clipped by 0 bases and J by 3 bases; unmatched bases: 14. This CDR3 spans 19 amino acids. Per germline, CDR1 LGHNA and CDR2 YNFKEQ.

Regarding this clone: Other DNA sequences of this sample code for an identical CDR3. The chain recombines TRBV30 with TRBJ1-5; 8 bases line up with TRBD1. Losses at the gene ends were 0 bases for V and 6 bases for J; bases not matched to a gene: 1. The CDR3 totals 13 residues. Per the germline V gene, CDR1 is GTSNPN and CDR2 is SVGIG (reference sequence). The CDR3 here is CAWSVQGGQPQHF. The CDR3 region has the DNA TGTGCCTGGAGTGTACAGGGGGGTCAGCCCCAGCATTTT. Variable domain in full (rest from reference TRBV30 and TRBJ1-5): SQTIHQWPATLVQPVGSPLSLECTVEGTSNPNLYWYRQAAGRGLQLLFYSVGIGQISSEVPQNLSASRPQDRQFILSSKKLLLSDSGFYLCAWSVQGGQPQHFGDGTRLSIL.

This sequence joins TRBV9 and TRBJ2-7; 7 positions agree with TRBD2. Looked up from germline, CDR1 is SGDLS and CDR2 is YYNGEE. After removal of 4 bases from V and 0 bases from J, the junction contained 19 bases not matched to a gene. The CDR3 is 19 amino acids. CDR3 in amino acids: CASSPREGSGALSSYEQYF. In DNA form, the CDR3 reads TGTGCCAGCAGCCCTCGTGAAGGAAGCGGGGCCTTGAGCTCCTACGAGCAGTACTTC.

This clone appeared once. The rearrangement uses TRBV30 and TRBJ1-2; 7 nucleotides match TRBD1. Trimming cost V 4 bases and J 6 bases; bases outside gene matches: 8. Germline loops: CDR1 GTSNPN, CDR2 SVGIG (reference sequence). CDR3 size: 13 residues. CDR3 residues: CAWKGTAYDGYTF. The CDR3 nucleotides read TGTGCCTGGAAAGGGACAGCTTATGATGGCTACACCTTC.

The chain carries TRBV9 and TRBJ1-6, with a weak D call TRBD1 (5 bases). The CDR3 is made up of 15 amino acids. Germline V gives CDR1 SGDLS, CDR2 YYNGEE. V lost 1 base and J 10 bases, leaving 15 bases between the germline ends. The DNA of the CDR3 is TGTGCCAGCAGCGTAACACCGGGGCAGGAATCACCCCTCCACTTT. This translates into CASSVTPGQESPLHF.

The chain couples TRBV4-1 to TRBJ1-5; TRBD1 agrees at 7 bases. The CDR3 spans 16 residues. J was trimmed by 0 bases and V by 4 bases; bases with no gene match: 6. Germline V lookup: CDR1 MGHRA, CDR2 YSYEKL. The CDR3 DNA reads TGCGCCAGCAGCCGGGGACAGTCAGATAGCAATCAGCCCCAGCATTTT. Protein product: CASSRGQSDSNQPQHF.

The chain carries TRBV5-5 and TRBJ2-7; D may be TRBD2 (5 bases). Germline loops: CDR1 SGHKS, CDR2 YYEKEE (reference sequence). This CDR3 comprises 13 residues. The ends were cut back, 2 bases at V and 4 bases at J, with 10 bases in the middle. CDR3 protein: CASSFTGFYEQYF. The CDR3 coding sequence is TGTGCCAGCAGCTTCACGGGGTTTTACGAGCAGTACTTC.

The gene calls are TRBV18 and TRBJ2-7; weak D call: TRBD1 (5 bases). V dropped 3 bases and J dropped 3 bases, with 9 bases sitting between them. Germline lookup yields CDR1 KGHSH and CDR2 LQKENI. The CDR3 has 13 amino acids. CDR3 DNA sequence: TGTGCCAGCTCACCTTTCGACAGCTACGAGCAGTACTTC. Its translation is CASSPFDSYEQYF.

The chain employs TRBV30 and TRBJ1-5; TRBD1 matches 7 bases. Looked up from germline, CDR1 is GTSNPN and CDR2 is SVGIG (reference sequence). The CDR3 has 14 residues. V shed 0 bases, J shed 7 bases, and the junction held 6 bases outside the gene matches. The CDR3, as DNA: TGTGCCTGGAGTGTTCAAGGGGGCCGGCAGCCCCAGCATTTT. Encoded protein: CAWSVQGGRQPQHF.